Listed below are T cell receptor beta chains from one sample, sequenced in a study of blood T cell repertoires in COVID-19. Produced via immunoSEQ multiplex PCR; TCRdb's table is partial and in-frame only. The sample holds 200,000 to 250,000 clones, approximately 90% seen once. Sample: PBMCs or T cells enriched from blood (not recorded which). The source is a man younger than 45 who had recovered from COVID-19. CDR3s include the opening cysteine and the closing phenylalanine or tryptophan. The D gene is left open where the match is weak. Where a row states a size, it is once, few, many or the class of an expanded clone; other rows omit it.

d_call	clone_size	v_call	j_call	cdr3_nt	cdr3_aa
TRBD1	.	TRBV27	TRBJ2-5	TGTGCCAGCAGTTTATCCAGGGGGCGAGAGACCCAGTACTTC	CASSLSRGRETQYF
.	.	TRBV30	TRBJ1-5	TGTGCCTGGAGTGGGGAGGCGAATCAGCCCCAGCATTTT	CAWSGEANQPQHF
TRBD2	.	TRBV4-2	TRBJ2-5	TGTGCCAGCAGCCAAGATCTGCGGGGGGAAGAGACCCAGTACTTC	CASSQDLRGEETQYF
TRBD1	.	TRBV5-4	TRBJ2-2	TGTGCCAGCAGCTCGGACAGGGTAGTTCGGCTGTTTTTT	CASSSDRVVRLFF
.	.	TRBV3-1/TRBV3-2	TRBJ2-7	TGTGCCAGCAGCCAAGATTATCGCGGGGCTTCCCCCTCCTACGAGCAGTACTTC	CASSQDYRGASPSYEQYF
.	.	TRBV21-1	TRBJ2-3	TGTGCCAGCAGCAAAGTGCAAGCGGGGGGTAGCACAGATACGCAGTATTTT	CASSKVQAGGSTDTQYF
TRBD2	.	TRBV11-3	TRBJ2-1	TGTGCCAGCAGCTGGGGGGGACGCAGCAATGAGCAGTTCTTC	CASSWGGRSNEQFF
TRBD1	once	TRBV6-4	TRBJ2-1	TGTGCCAGCAGTGATCCGAGACAGGGGGCAAATGAGCAGTTCTTC	CASSDPRQGANEQFF
TRBD2	.	TRBV11-2	TRBJ2-2	TGTGCCAGCAGACCCTGGACTAGACTGGCCGGGGAGCTGTTTTTT	CASRPWTRLAGELFF
.	.	TRBV18	TRBJ2-3	TGTGCCAGCTCACCGGCGGGGCCCGGAGATACGCAGTATTTT	CASSPAGPGDTQYF
TRBD1	.	TRBV7-9	TRBJ1-1	TGTGCCAGCAGCTTCCCGGGACAGGGTGGGAACACTGAAGCTTTCTTT	CASSFPGQGGNTEAFF
.	once	TRBV2	TRBJ2-5	TGTGCCAGCCTAAAAGAGACCCAGTACTTC	CASLKETQYF
TRBD1	.	TRBV6-1	TRBJ1-4	TGTGCCAGCAGTGCGTACAGGGGAGCAACTAATGAAAAACTGTTTTTT	CASSAYRGATNEKLFF
.	.	TRBV3-1/TRBV3-2	TRBJ2-1	TGTGCCAGCAGCCAGGGCCGGAACAATGAGCAGTTCTTC	CASSQGRNNEQFF
.	.	TRBV4-2	TRBJ2-3	TGTGCCAGCAGCCAAGGTGGAGACGTCACAGATACGCAGTATTTT	CASSQGGDVTDTQYF
.	.	TRBV3-1/TRBV3-2	TRBJ1-5	TGTGCCAGCAGCCAAGCAGGCAGGGTAGAGCCCCAGCATTTT	CASSQAGRVEPQHF
TRBD1	.	TRBV4-1	TRBJ1-1	TGCGCCAGCAGCCAAGTCCTGACAGGGACCATGAACACTGAAGCTTTCTTT	CASSQVLTGTMNTEAFF
.	few	TRBV9	TRBJ1-4	TGTGCCAGCAGCGTTCAGGGACTGAGTAATGAAAAACTGTTTTTT	CASSVQGLSNEKLFF
.	.	TRBV18	TRBJ2-7	TGTGCCAGCTCACCAGCGTCCTACGAGCAGTACTTC	CASSPASYEQYF
TRBD1	.	TRBV27	TRBJ2-7	TGTGCCAGCAGCCTATCACCCGGGACAGGAGCCTACGAGCAGTACTTC	CASSLSPGTGAYEQYF
.	.	TRBV3-1/TRBV3-2	TRBJ2-4	TGTGCCAGCAGCCCGGCTCCCTGGGCCTCCCTAGCCAAAAACATTCAGTACTTC	CASSPAPWASLAKNIQYF
.	.	TRBV2	TRBJ1-4	TGTGCCAGCAGTATTGGGTTTGCGATTGGGCAGGGTGAAAAACTGTTTTTT	CASSIGFAIGQGEKLFF
.	.	TRBV6-1	TRBJ2-2	TGTGCCAGCAGTGAAAGGAGGGATACCGGGGAGCTGTTTTTT	CASSERRDTGELFF
.	.	TRBV29-1	TRBJ2-2	TGCAGCGTTCTATACCCTAACACCGGGGAGCTGTTTTTT	CSVLYPNTGELFF
.	.	TRBV12-3/TRBV12-4	TRBJ1-1	TGTGCCAGCACTCGGGGGGGAGGGACTGAAGCTTTCTTT	CASTRGGGTEAFF
TRBD2	.	TRBV2	TRBJ2-7	TGTGCCAGCACTAGAAGCGGGGCCTACGAGCAGTACTTC	CASTRSGAYEQYF
.	.	TRBV19	TRBJ2-3	TGTGCCAGTAGTCAGGGGCCTAGCACAGATACGCAGTATTTT	CASSQGPSTDTQYF
.	.	TRBV5-4	TRBJ2-2	TGTGCCAGCAAGAACAGGAACACCGGGGAGCTGTTTTTT	CASKNRNTGELFF
.	.	TRBV15	TRBJ1-5	TGTGCCACCAGCAGTGCTACAGGGTCTCAGCCCCAGCATTTT	CATSSATGSQPQHF
.	.	TRBV10-3	TRBJ1-6	TGTGCCATCAGTGAGTCAGAGGTCTTTTCACCCCTCCACTTT	CAISESEVFSPLHF
.	.	TRBV11-2	TRBJ1-1	TGTGCTTCCCCTTCCTTGAACACTGAAGCTTTCTTT	CASPSLNTEAFF
.	few	TRBV30	TRBJ2-7	TGTGCCTGGGAAGAACTAGGTTACGAGCAGTACTTC	CAWEELGYEQYF
.	.	TRBV2	TRBJ1-5	TGTGCCAGCCAACGAGGATCGGAGCAGCCCCAGCATTTT	CASQRGSEQPQHF
TRBD1	.	TRBV9	TRBJ2-1	TGTGCCAGCAGCGTTTCAAACAGGGGGAGGTACAATGAGCAGTTCTTC	CASSVSNRGRYNEQFF
TRBD2	.	TRBV6-2/TRBV6-3	TRBJ2-7	TGTGCCAGCAGTTACTGGACTAGCGGGAGATCTCGGGAGCAGTACTTC	CASSYWTSGRSREQYF
.	.	TRBV9	TRBJ2-3	TGTGCCAGCAGCGTAGGAGAGGGCTTCCTGGAGACAGATACGCAGTATTTT	CASSVGEGFLETDTQYF
.	.	TRBV19	TRBJ1-1	TGTGCCAGTAGTATTAAGGGGGACACTGAAGCTTTCTTT	CASSIKGDTEAFF
TRBD1	.	TRBV29-1	TRBJ2-7	TGCAGCGTTGTGCGGTCCGGGACAGGGGGCGAGCAGTACTTC	CSVVRSGTGGEQYF
.	.	TRBV7-2	TRBJ1-2	TGTGCCAGCAGCTTTGGAAGGGGGTATGGCTACACCTTC	CASSFGRGYGYTF
TRBD1	.	TRBV27	TRBJ2-7	TGTGCCAGCAGTTTATCGATCGGGACAGGGGGGCTCTACGAGCAGTACTTC	CASSLSIGTGGLYEQYF
TRBD1	.	TRBV27	TRBJ2-7	TGTGCCAGCAGCCGCGCCGGAGGACAGGGTAAAGCCTACGAGCAGTACTTC	CASSRAGGQGKAYEQYF
.	.	TRBV27	TRBJ1-2	TGTGCCAGCAGTTTAGGTCTCCAGGCAGTACCCTATGGCTACACCTTC	CASSLGLQAVPYGYTF
TRBD1	.	TRBV30	TRBJ1-5	TGTGCCTGGAGTGTACAGGGGTATCAGCCCCAGCATTTT	CAWSVQGYQPQHF
TRBD2	.	TRBV5-4	TRBJ2-1	TGTGCCAGCAGCTTGGCCTTAGCGGGAAGGGGTTACAATGAGCAGTTCTTC	CASSLALAGRGYNEQFF